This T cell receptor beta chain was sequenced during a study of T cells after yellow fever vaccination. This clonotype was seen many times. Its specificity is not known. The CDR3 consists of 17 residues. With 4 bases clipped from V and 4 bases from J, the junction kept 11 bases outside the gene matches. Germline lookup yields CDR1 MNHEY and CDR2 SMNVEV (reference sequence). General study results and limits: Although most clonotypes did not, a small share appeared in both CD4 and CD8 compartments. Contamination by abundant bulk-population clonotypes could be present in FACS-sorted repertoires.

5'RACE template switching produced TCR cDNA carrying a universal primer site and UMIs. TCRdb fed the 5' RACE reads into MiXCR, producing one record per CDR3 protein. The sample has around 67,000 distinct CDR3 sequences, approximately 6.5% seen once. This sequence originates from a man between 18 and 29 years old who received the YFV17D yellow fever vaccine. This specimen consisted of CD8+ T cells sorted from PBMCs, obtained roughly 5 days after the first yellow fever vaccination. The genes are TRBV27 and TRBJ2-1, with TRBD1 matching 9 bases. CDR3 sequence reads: CASSSGQGTAIYNEQFF. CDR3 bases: TGTGCCAGCAGTTCCGGACAGGGGACCGCTATTTACAATGAGCAGTTCTTC.